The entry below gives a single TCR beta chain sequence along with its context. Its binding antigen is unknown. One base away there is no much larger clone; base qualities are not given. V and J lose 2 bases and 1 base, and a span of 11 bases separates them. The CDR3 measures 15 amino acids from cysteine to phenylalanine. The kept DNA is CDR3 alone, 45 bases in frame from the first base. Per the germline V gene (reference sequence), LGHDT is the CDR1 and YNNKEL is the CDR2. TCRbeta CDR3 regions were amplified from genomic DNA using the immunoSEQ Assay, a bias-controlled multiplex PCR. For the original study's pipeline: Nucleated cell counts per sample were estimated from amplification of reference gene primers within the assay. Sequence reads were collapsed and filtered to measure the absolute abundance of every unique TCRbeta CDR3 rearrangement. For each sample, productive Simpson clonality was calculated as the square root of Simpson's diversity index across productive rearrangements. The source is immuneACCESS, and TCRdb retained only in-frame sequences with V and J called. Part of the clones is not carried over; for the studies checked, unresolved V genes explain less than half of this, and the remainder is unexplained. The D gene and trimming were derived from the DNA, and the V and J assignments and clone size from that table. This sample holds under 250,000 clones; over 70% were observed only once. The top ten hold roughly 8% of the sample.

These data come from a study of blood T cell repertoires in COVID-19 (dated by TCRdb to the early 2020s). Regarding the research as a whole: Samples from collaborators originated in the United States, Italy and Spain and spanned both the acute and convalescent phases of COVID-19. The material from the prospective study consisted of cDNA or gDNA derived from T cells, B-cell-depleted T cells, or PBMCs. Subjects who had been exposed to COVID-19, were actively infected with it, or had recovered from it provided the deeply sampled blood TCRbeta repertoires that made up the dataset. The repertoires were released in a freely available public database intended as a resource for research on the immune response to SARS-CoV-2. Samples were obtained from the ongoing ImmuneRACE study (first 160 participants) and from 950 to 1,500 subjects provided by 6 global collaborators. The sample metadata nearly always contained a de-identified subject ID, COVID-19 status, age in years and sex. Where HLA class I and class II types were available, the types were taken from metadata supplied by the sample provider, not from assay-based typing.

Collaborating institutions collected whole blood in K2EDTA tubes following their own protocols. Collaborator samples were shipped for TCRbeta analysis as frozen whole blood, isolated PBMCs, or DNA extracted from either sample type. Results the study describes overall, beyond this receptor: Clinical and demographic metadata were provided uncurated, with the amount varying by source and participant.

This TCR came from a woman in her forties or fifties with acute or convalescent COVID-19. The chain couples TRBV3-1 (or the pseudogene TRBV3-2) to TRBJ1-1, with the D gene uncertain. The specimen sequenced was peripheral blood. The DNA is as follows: TGTGCCAGCAGCCAATCGGTAGCGGGGAACACTGAAGCTTTCTTT. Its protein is CASSQSVAGNTEAFF.